This TCR beta chain is from a study of beta chain features in type 1 diabetes. Investigators reverse transcribed all isolated RNA, so they sequenced expressed TCRB transcripts. Assay: immunoSEQ multiplex PCR; the TCRdb copy retains only in-frame clones and omits some. The data hold 850,000 to 900,000 clones, with about a sixth observed a single time. Germline CDR1 and CDR2: MDHEN and SYDVKM. V lost 5 bases, J lost 9 bases, and 11 bases lay in between. The length of the CDR3 is 12 residues. Findings and limits, study-wide: Insertion counts at VDJ junctions were lower in type 1 diabetes patients, who also showed more deletions there.

There are a few counts of this clone. Its cognate antigen is unknown. The TCR sequence derives from a woman in her late teens or twenties in good health. The rearrangement links TRBV28 to TRBJ1-5, with unresolved D. The sequenced sample consisted of naive CD4+ T cells from blood. The CDR3 nucleotides are TGTGCCAGCAGTACCCCTGGGGTGCCCCAGCATTTT. Amino acids: CASSTPGVPQHF.